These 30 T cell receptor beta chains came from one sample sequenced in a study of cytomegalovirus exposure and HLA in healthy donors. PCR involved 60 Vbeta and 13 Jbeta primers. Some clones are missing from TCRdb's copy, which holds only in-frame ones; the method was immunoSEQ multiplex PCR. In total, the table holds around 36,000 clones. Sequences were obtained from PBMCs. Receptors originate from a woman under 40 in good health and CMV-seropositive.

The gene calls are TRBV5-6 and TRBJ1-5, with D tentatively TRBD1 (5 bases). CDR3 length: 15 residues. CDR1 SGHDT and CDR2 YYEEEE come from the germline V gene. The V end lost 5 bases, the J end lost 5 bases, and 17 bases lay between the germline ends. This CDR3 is CASSLIGDNDQPQHF. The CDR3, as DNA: TGTGCCAGCAGTTTGATAGGGGATAACGATCAGCCCCAGCATTTT.

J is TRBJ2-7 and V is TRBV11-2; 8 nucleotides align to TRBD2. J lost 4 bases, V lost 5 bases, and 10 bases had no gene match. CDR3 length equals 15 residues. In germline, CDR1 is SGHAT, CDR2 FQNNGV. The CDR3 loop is CASSRTSRASYEQYF. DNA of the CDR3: TGTGCCAGCAGCCGGACTAGCCGGGCTTCTTACGAGCAGTACTTC. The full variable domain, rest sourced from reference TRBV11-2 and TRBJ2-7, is EAGVAQSPRYKIIEKRQSVAFWCNPISGHATLYWYQQILGQGPKLLIQFQNNGVVDDSQLPKDRFSAERLKGVDSTLKIQPAKLEDSAVYLCASSRTSRASYEQYFGPGTRLTVT.

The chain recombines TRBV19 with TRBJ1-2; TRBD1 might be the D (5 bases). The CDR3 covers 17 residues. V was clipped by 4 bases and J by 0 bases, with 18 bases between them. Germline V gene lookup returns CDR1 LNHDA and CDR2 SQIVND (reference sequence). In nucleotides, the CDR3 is TGTGCCAGTAGTAGGGGGGGATTTGGATTAGCTAACTATGGCTACACCTTC. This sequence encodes CASSRGGFGLANYGYTF. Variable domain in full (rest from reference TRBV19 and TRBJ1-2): DGGITQSPKYLFRKEGQNVTLSCEQNLNHDAMYWYRQDPGQGLRLIYYSQIVNDFQKGDIAEGYSVSREKKESFPLTVTSAQKNPTAFYLCASSRGGFGLANYGYTFGSGTRLTVV.

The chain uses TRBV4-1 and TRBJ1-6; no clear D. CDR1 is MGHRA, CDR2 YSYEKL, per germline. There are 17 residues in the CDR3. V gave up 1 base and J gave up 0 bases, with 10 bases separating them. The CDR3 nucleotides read TGCGCCAGCAGCCAAGTACCACGGAGCTCCTATAATTCACCCCTCCACTTT. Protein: CASSQVPRSSYNSPLHF.

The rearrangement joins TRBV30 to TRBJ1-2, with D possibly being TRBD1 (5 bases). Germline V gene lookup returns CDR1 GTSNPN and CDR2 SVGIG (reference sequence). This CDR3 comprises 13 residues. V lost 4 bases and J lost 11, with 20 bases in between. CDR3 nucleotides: TGTGCCTGGACCCTACTTTCGGGGACTGGTTACACCTTC. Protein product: CAWTLLSGTGYTF.

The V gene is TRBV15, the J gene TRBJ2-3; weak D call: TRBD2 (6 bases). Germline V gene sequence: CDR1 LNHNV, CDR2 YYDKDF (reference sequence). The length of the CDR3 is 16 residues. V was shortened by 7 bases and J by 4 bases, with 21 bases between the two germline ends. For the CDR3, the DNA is TGTGCCACCACCCTAGGCGCGAGGTCGGGAGCAGATACGCAGTATTTT. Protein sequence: CATTLGARSGADTQYF.

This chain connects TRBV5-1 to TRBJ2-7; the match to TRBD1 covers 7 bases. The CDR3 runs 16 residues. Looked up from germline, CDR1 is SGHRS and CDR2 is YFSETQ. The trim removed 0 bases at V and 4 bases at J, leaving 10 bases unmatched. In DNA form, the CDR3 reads TGCGCCAGCAGCTTGGCAGGTGGACAGGTTGGGTACGAGCAGTACTTC. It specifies CASSLAGGQVGYEQYF.

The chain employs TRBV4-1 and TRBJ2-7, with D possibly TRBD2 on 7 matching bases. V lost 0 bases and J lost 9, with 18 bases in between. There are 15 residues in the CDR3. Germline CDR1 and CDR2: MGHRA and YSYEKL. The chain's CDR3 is CASSQDRGAGSLQYF. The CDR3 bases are TGCGCCAGCAGCCAAGACCGGGGGGCAGGGTCTTTGCAGTACTTC.

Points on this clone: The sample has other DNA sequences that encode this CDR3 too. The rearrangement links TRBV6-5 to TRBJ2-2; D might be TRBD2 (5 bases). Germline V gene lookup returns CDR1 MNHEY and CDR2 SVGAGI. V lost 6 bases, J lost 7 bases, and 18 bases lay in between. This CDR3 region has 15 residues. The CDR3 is CASRDPTGVVGELFF. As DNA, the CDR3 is TGTGCCAGCAGGGACCCCACCGGGGTGGTCGGGGAGCTGTTTTTT.

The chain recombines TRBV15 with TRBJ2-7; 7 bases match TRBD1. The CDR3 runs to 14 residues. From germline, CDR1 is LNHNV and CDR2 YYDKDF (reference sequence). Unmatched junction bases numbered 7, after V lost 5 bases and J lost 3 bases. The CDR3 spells CATSLGTDFYEQYF. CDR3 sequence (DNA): TGTGCCACCAGCCTCGGGACAGACTTCTACGAGCAGTACTTC.

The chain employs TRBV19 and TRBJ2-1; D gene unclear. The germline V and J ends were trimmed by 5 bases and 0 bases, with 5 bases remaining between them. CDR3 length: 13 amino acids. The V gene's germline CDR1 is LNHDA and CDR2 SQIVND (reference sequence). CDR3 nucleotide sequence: TGTGCCAGTAGTCTGAGCTCCTACAATGAGCAGTTCTTC. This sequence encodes CASSLSSYNEQFF. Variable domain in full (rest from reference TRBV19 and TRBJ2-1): DGGITQSPKYLFRKEGQNVTLSCEQNLNHDAMYWYRQDPGQGLRLIYYSQIVNDFQKGDIAEGYSVSREKKESFPLTVTSAQKNPTAFYLCASSLSSYNEQFFGPGTRLTVL.

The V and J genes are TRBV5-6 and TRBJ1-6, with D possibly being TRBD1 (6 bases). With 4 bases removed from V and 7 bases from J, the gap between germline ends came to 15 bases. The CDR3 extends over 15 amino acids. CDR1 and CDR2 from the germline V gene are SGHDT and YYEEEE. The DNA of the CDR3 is TGTGCCAGCAGCCCCGGACAGAATCGGAATTCACCCCTCCACTTT. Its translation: CASSPGQNRNSPLHF.

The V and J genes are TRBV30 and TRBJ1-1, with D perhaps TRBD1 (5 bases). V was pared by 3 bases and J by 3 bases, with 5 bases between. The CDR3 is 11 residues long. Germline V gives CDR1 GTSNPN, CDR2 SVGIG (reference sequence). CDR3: CAWRGDTEAFF. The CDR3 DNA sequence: TGTGCCTGGAGAGGGGACACTGAAGCTTTCTTT.

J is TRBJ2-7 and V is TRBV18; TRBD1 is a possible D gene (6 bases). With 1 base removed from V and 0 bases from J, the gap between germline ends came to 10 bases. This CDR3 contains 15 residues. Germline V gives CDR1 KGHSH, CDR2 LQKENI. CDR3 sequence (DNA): TGTGCCAGCTCACCACTTGGACAGAGCTCCTACGAGCAGTACTTC. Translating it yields CASSPLGQSSYEQYF.

The CDR3 DNA reads as TGTGCCAGCAGTCTCCGGGGACTAGCGGGGGGGAGCACAGATACGCAGTATTTT. As protein: CASSLRGLAGGSTDTQYF. V and J are TRBV28 and TRBJ2-3; TRBD2 aligns across 16 bases. The length of the CDR3 is 18 residues. Trimming took 5 bases from V and 0 from J; bases not matched to a gene: 5. Germline values: CDR1 MDHEN, CDR2 SYDVKM.

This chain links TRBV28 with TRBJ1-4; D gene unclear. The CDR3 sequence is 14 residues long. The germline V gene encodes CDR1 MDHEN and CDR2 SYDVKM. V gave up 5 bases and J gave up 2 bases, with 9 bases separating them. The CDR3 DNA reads TGTGCCAGCAGTCTGACATTGACTAATGAAAAACTGTTTTTT. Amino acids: CASSLTLTNEKLFF. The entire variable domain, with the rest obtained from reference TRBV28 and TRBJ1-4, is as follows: DVKVTQSSRYLVKRTGEKVFLECVQDMDHENMFWYRQDPGLGLRLIYFSYDVKMKEKGDIPEGYSVSREKKERFSLILESASTNQTSMYLCASSLTLTNEKLFFGSGTQLSVL.

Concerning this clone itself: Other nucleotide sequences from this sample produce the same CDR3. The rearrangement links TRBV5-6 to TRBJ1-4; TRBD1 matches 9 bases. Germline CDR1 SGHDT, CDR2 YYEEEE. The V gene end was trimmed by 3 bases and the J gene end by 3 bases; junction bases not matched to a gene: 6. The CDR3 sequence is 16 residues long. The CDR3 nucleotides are TGTGCCAGCAGCTCTATACAGGGGGCGGCTAATGAAAAACTGTTTTTT. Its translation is CASSSIQGAANEKLFF.

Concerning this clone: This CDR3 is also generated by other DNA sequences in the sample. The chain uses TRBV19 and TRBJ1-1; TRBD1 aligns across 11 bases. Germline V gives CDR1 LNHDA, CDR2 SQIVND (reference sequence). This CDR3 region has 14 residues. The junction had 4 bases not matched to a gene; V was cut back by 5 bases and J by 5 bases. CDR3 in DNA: TGTGCCAGTAGTCCGGGGACAGGGGGTACTGAAGCTTTCTTT. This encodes CASSPGTGGTEAFF.

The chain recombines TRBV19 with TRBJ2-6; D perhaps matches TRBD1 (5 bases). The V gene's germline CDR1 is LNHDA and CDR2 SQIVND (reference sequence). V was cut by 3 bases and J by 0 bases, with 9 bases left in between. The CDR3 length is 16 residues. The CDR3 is CASSIWGSSGANVLTF. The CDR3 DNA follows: TGTGCCAGTAGTATCTGGGGCTCCTCTGGGGCCAACGTCCTGACTTTC.

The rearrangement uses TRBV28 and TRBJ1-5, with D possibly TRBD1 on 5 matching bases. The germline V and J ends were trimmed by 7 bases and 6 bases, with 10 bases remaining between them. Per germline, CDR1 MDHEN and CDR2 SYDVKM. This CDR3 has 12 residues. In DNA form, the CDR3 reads TGTGCCAGCATCCAGGGTGGTCAGCCCCAGCATTTT. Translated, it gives CASIQGGQPQHF.

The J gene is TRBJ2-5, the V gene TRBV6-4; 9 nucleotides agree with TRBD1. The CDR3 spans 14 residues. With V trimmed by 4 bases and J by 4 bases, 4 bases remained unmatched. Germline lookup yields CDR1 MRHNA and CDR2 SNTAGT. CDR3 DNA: TGTGCCAGCAGTGCGACAGGGGGGTCAGAGACCCAGTACTTC. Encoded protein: CASSATGGSETQYF.

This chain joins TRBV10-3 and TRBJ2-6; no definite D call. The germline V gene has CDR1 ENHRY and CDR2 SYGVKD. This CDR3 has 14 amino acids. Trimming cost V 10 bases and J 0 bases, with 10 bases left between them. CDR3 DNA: TGTGCCACCTCAGATTACTCTGGGGCCAACGTCCTGACTTTC. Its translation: CATSDYSGANVLTF.

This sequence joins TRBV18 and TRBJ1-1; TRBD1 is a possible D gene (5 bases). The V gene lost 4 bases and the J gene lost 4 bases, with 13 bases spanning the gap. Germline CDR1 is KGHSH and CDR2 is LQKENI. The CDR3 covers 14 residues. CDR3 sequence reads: CASSLPWGGTEAFF. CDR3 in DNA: TGTGCCAGCTCACTCCCGTGGGGGGGCACTGAAGCTTTCTTT.

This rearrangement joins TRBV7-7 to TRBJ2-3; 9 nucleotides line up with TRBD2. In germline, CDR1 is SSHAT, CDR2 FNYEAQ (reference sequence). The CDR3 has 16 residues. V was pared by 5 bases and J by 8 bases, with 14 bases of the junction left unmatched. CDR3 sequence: CASSPGLASFSGTQYF. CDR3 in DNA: TGTGCCAGCAGCCCGGGACTAGCATCTTTCTCGGGTACGCAGTATTTT.

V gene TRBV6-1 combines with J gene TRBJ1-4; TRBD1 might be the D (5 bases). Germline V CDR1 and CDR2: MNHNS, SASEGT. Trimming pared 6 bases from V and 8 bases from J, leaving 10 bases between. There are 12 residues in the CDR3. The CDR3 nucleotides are TGTGCCAGCAGACCGGGGGGGGAAAAACTGTTTTTT. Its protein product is CASRPGGEKLFF.

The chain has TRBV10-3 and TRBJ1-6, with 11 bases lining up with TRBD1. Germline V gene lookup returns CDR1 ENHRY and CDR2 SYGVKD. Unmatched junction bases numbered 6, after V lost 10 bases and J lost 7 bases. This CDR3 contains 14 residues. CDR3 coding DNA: TGTGCCACCGGACAGGGGGCCCCCAATTCACCCCTCCACTTT. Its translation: CATGQGAPNSPLHF.

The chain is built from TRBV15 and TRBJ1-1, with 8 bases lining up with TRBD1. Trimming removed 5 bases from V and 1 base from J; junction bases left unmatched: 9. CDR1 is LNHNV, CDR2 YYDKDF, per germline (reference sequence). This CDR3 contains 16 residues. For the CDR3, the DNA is TGTGCCACCAGCTCAGGACAGGGTACTCGGAACACTGAAGCTTTCTTT. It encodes CATSSGQGTRNTEAFF.

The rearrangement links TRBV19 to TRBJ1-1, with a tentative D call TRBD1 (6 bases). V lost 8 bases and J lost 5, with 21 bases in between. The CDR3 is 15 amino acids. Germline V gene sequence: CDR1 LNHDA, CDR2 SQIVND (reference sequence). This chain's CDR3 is CASSTRTVGVTEAFF. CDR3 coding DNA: TGTGCCAGTTCTACCCGGACAGTCGGGGTTACTGAAGCTTTCTTT.

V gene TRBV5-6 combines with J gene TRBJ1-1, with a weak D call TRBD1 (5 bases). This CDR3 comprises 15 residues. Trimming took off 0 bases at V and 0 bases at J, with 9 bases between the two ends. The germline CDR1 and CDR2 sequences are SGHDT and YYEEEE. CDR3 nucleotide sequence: TGTGCCAGCAGCTTGGTGGCAGGGTTGAACACTGAAGCTTTCTTT. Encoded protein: CASSLVAGLNTEAFF.

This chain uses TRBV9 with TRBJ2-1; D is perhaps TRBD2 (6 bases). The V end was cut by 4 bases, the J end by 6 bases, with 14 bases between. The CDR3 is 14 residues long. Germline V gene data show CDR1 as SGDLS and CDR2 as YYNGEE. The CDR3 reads CASSYSLGGNEQFF. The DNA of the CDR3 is TGTGCCAGCAGCTACAGTCTGGGGGGCAATGAGCAGTTCTTC.